The clone carrying this TCR beta chain was counted ten times or more. The sample contains more than one DNA sequence encoding this CDR3. Clones were sequenced by immunoSEQ multiplex PCR, and TCRdb holds only the in-frame ones, with some missing. The sample has some 91,000 clones, 70% to 90% seen once. This sample stems from a study of OX40 agonist ivuxolimab in advanced cancers. The overall study: Patients' therapy was ivuxolimab, an antibody that acts as an agonist of OX40 (CD134). Every 2 weeks, patients received ivuxolimab intravenously, dosed at 0.01 to 10 mg/kg. Prior anti-PD-1, anti-PD-L1 or anti-CTLA-4 therapy was allowed; roughly 40% had some. Partial responses were recorded for three patients, including one with hepatocellular carcinoma and two with cutaneous melanoma.

The receptor comes from an adult with an advanced solid tumor such as melanoma, head and neck, liver or kidney cancer. The specimen was CD4+ or CD8+ T cells sorted from blood, collected in a trial of the OX40 agonist ivuxolimab.

CDR3: CASSLTGGNSGNTIYF. In nucleotides, the CDR3 is TGTGCCAGCAGCTTAACTGGGGGGAACTCTGGAAACACCATATATTTT. The chain has TRBV7-2 and TRBJ1-3; D is possibly TRBD1 (5 bases). The CDR3 runs 16 residues. Germline CDR1 and CDR2: SGHTA and FQGNSA. The V end was cut by 2 bases, the J end by 0 bases, with 11 bases between.